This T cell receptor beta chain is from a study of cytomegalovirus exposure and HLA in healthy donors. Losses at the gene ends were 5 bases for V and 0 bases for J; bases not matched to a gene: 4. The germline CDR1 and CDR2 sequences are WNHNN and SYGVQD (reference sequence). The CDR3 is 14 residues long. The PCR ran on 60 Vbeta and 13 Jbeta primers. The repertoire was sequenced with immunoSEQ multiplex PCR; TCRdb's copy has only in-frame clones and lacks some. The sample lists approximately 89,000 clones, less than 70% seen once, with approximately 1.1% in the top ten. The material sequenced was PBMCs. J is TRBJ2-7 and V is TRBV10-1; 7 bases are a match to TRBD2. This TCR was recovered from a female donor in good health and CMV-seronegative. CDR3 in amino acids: CASSLGGSSYEQYF. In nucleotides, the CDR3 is TGCGCCAGCAGTCTGGGCGGGAGCTCCTACGAGCAGTACTTC.